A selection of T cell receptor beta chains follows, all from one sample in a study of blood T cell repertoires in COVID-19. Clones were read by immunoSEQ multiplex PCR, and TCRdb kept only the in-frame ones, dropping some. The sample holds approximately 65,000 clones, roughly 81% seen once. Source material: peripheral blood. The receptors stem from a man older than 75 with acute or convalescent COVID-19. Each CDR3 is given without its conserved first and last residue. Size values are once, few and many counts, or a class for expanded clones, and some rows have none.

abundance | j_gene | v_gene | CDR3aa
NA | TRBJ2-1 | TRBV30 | AWSLADYNEQF
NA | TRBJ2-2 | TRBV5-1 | ASSLDQGGTGELF
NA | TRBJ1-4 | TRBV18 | ASSPRGQAPTNEKLF
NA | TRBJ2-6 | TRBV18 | ASSPELNRPTLRSGANVLT
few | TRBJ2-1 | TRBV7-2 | ASSPQAGVFYNEQF
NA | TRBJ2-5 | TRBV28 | ASSSARGRIETQY
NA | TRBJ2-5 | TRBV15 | ATSKGLAEETQY
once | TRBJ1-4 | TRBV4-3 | ASSQVRGGGRTNEKLF
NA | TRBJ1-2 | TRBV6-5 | AGETGVNYGYT
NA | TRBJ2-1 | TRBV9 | ASSSRGLAGTNEQF
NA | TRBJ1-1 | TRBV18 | ASSQNGQNTEAF
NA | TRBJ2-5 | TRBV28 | ASSPPPGLAGGIETQY
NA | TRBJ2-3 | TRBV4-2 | ASSPNTGLGRTDTQY
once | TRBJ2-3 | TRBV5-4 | ASSLRTSVSDTQY
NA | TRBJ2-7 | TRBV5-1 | ASSSSSYEQY
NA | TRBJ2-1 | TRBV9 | ASSVGWVDEQF
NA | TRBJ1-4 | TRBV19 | ASSIGGANEKLF
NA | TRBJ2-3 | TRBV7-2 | ASSSQTDTQY
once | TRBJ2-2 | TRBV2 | ASSELTGGELF
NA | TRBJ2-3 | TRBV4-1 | ASSPLSGGYTDTQY
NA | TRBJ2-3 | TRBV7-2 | ASSFRDRSTDTQY
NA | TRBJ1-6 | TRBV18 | ASSTRTGRNSPLH
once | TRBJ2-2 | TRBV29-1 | SVEQGAGELF
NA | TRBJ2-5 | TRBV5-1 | ASWSGGQETQY
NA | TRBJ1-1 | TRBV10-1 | ASSEVGPRGSYVNTEAF
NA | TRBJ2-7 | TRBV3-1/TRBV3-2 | ASSPSGGRAYYEQY
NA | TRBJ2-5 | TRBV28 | ASSLVGARGSLGETQY
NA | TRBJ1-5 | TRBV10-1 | ASSESQAGGIRSNQPQH
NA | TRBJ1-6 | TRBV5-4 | ASSLGPAGGDSPLH
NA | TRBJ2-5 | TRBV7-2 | ASSLAFGGLYQETQY
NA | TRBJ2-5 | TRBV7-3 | ASSPFAGGPETQY
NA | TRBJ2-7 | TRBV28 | ASSSGTNYEQY
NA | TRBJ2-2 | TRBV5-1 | ASSLVPVEAGELF
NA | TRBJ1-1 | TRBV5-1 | ASSQRQGVGTEAF
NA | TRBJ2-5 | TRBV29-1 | STGTGGGETQY
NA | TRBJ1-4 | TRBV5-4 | ASSLGLTGTTNEKLF
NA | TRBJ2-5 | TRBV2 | ASQGTSGGETQY
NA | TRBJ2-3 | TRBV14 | ASSTWGGTDTQY
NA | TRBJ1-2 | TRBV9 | ASSVGGGESYGYT
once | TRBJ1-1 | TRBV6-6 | ASSSPTTEAF
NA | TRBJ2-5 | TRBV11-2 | ASSLHSMQETQY
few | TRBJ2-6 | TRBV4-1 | ASSPHPSGANVLT
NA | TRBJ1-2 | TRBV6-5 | ASSYRGGGYT
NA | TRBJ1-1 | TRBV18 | ASSLDTFTEAF
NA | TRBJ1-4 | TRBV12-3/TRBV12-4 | ASSFRGGEKLF
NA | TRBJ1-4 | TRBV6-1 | ASSEAGAGGEKLF
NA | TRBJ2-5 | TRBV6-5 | ASSYYTTRETQY
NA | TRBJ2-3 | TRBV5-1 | ASSLGGRTTDTQY
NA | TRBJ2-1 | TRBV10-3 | AIRPGQGKNEQF
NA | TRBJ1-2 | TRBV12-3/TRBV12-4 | ASSGQGYGYT
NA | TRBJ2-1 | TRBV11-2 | ASSLEDSRFEQF
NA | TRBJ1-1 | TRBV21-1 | ASSKKGSYTEAF
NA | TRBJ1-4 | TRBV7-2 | ASSVDSNPVEKLF
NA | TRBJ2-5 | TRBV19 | ASSPHRAGGWGTQY
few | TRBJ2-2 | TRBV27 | ASSFQARANTGELF
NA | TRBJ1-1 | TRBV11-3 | ASSPGTGESTEAF